This is a list of T cell receptor beta chains from one sample in a study of response to subunit inactivated influenza vaccine. TCRdb ran MiXCR on the RT-PCR reads and lists one entry per CDR3 protein. The table records approximately 500,000 distinct CDR3 sequences, over 10% of them present only once. The sequencing used PBMCs from blood, collected about 40 days after vaccination. The receptors originated from a man between 50 and 59 years old who received an inactivated influenza vaccine. Both conserved end residues are part of each CDR3. The D gene is left open where the match is weak. A row's size may be missing; if present it is once, few, many or a size class.

clone_size | d_call | j_call | v_call | cdr3_nt | cdr3_aa
- | - | TRBJ2-3 | TRBV20-1 | TGCAGTGCTAGAGATGCGGGAAAAACAGATACGCAGTATTTT | CSARDAGKTDTQYF
few | TRBD1 | TRBJ2-7 | TRBV12-3/TRBV12-4 | TGTGCCAGCAGGCCGGGCAGGGGGTACGAGCAGTACTTC | CASRPGRGYEQYF
- | - | TRBJ2-1 | TRBV2 | TGTGCCAGCAGTATAGACAGGGAAATGGGGGGTTCCTACAATGAGCAGCTCTTC | CASSIDREMGGSYNEQLF
- | TRBD1 | TRBJ1-1 | TRBV11-1 | TGTGCCAGCCTCCCTCCGGACAGGGCCGACACTGAAGCTTTCTTT | CASLPPDRADTEAFF
- | - | TRBJ2-1 | TRBV6-6 | TGTGCCAGCAGACAAGATGGGGGGAATGAGCAGTTCTTC | CASRQDGGNEQFF
- | - | TRBJ2-3 | TRBV5-1 | TGCGCCAGCAGCTTGGGACAACCGTACGCCACAGATACGCAGTATTTT | CASSLGQPYATDTQYF
- | - | TRBJ2-2 | TRBV7-6 | TGTGCCAGCAAATCACAGAGCCACGGGGAGCTGTTTTTT | CASKSQSHGELFF
many | TRBD1 | TRBJ2-3 | TRBV12-3/TRBV12-4 | TGTGCCAGTACCGGGACAGGGGGGTTAAATACGCAGTATTTT | CASTGTGGLNTQYF
- | - | TRBJ2-7 | TRBV28 | TGTGCCAGCAGTTTAGAGGTTCTCCAACACTACGAGCAGTACTTC | CASSLEVLQHYEQYF
few | - | TRBJ2-1 | TRBV7-9 | TGTGCCAGCAGCTTAGACCCGATGGCAGGGGAGTTCTTC | CASSLDPMAGEFF
- | TRBD2 | TRBJ2-1 | TRBV12-3/TRBV12-4 | TGTGCCAGCAGTCTAGGACTAGGTTCCAATGAGCAGTTCTTC | CASSLGLGSNEQFF
- | TRBD1 | TRBJ2-1 | TRBV24-1 | TGTGCCACCAGTGCTAAACCGGGACAGCGATACAATGAGCAGTTCTTC | CATSAKPGQRYNEQFF
- | - | TRBJ2-3 | TRBV3-1 | TGTGCCAGCAGCCACAGCAGGGGAGGGACAGATACGCAGTATTTT | CASSHSRGGTDTQYF
few | - | TRBJ2-2 | TRBV24-1 | TGTGCCACCAGTGAGCTACAGGGTACGAACACCGGGGAGCTGTTTTTT | CATSELQGTNTGELFF
- | - | TRBJ2-7 | TRBV5-1 | TGCGCCAGCAGCTTGGCCAGAGAGATCTACGAGCAGTACTTC | CASSLAREIYEQYF
- | - | TRBJ2-1 | TRBV20-1 | TGCAGTGCCCCCCCCCTCAGGGGCGTGAGTGAGCAGTTCTTC | CSAPPLRGVSEQFF
few | - | TRBJ1-2 | TRBV7-8 | TGTGCCAGCAGCGTAACAGGGACCTATGGCTACACCTTC | CASSVTGTYGYTF
- | - | TRBJ2-1 | TRBV4-2 | TGTGCCAGCGGTGGTTCCGGCAATGAGCAGTTCTTC | CASGGSGNEQFF
few | - | TRBJ1-2 | TRBV18 | TGTGCCAGCTCACCGAACGGATACTATGGCTACACCTTC | CASSPNGYYGYTF
- | TRBD2 | TRBJ2-3 | TRBV7-7 | TGTGCCAGCAGCCCTGGACTAGCAACAGATACGCAGTATTTT | CASSPGLATDTQYF
many | TRBD1 | TRBJ2-7 | TRBV12-3/TRBV12-4 | TGTGCCAGCAGTTTTGACAGGGAAGAGCAGTACTTC | CASSFDREEQYF
few | - | TRBJ2-5 | TRBV12-3/TRBV12-4 | TGTGCCAGCAGTTTCTGGGGGCTTGAGACCCAGTACTTC | CASSFWGLETQYF
- | - | TRBJ2-7 | TRBV3-1 | TGTGCCAGCAGCCAAGATTCTAGCGTTTACTCCTACGAGCAGTACTTC | CASSQDSSVYSYEQYF
many | - | TRBJ2-3 | TRBV5-6 | TGTGCCAGCAGCACGAGAGGGGGGGCCTTTCATATGGGTTCGCAGTATTTT | CASSTRGGAFHMGSQYF
- | - | TRBJ2-1 | TRBV5-1 | TGCGCCAGCAGCTACCGGGGGGCCATCAATGAGCAGTTCTTC | CASSYRGAINEQFF
many | - | TRBJ1-5 | TRBV30 | TGTGCCTGGGCTACCAGGAAAAATCAGCCCCAGCATTTT | CAWATRKNQPQHF
few | - | TRBJ2-3 | TRBV20-1 | TGCAGTGCTAGTTTGGGTCTACACACAGATACGCAGTATTTT | CSASLGLHTDTQYF
- | - | TRBJ2-7 | TRBV4-3 | TGCGCCAGCAGCCAAGACGCGAGGGGATCCTACGAGCAGTACTTC | CASSQDARGSYEQYF
few | - | TRBJ2-7 | TRBV7-2 | TGTGCCAGCAGCTTAGGTGGGGATCTCTACGAGCAGTACTTC | CASSLGGDLYEQYF
many | - | TRBJ2-4 | TRBV6-2/TRBV6-3 | TGTGCCAGCAGTTACTCGGCGGTCACTAACATTCAGTACTTC | CASSYSAVTNIQYF
- | TRBD1 | TRBJ2-5 | TRBV7-9 | TGTGCCAGCAGCTTATACGAGTGGGGACAGGGGCTCGAGACCCAGTACTTC | CASSLYEWGQGLETQYF
- | TRBD2 | TRBJ2-2 | TRBV3-1 | TGTGCCAGCATAGGACTAGCGGGGGGGCAGCTGTTTTTT | CASIGLAGGQLFF
- | - | TRBJ2-3 | TRBV7-2 | TGTGCCAGCAGTCGAAGGACGAGCACAGATACGCAGTATTTT | CASSRRTSTDTQYF
- | - | TRBJ2-1 | TRBV6-2/TRBV6-3 | TGTGCCAGCAGTTACGGGAGCGCGCTAGCGAGGGATGAGCAGTTCTTC | CASSYGSALARDEQFF
few | TRBD1 | TRBJ2-5 | TRBV6-5 | TGTGCCAGCAGTTACACAGGGGCAATCCAAGAGACCCAGTACTTC | CASSYTGAIQETQYF
few | TRBD2 | TRBJ2-4 | TRBV7-2 | TGTGCCAGCAGCTTAGGTTTTAGCGGGCGTACAAACAGGTACTTC | CASSLGFSGRTNRYF
few | - | TRBJ2-1 | TRBV6-2/TRBV6-3 | TGTGCCAGCAGGGTGCGGGGCTCCTACAATGAGCAGTTCTTC | CASRVRGSYNEQFF
few | - | TRBJ2-2 | TRBV29-1 | TGCAGCACCCGGACGGAGAACACCGGGGAGCTGTTTTTT | CSTRTENTGELFF
- | TRBD1 | TRBJ2-3 | TRBV7-7 | TGTGCCAGCAGCAACGCCGACAGGGGAGCTTCAGATACGCAGTATTTT | CASSNADRGASDTQYF
- | TRBD2 | TRBJ2-5 | TRBV12-3/TRBV12-4 | TGTGCCAGCCGACCGCCAGGGACTATCCAAGAGACCCAGTACTTC | CASRPPGTIQETQYF